Relative to its sample, the clone carrying this T cell receptor (beta chain) is medium-sized. Its antigen remains unknown. This CDR3 spans 14 amino acids. Germline V gene data show CDR1 as LNHNV and CDR2 as YYDKDF (reference sequence). J gave up 4 bases and V 3 bases, and 4 bases lay outside the gene matches. TCRdb reanalysed the 5' RACE reads using MiXCR and keeps one entry per CDR3 protein. The repertoire has 3,000 to 4,500 distinct CDR3 sequences, nearly 5% of them found once; the top ten carry around 15%. The time point here: sample taken at primary tumor resection. Donation came from some 72 patients with untreated early-stage non-small cell lung cancer. In each case, whole RNA from tumor, nontumor lung or frozen PBMC was sequenced unsorted. The entry originates in a study of spatial heterogeneity in lung cancer. Background on the study: A consistent excess of beta-chain over alpha-chain sequences was detected. Tumor regions showed TCR transcript counts that correlated strongly with a T cell module score from matched bulk RNA-seq. Study conclusions and caveats: The study found that expanded intratumoral alpha and beta TCR counts tracked tumor mutation counts.

The receptor was derived from a female donor with early-stage non-small cell lung cancer. Source: lung tumor tissue, taken at surgery. The chain recombines TRBV15 with TRBJ1-1, with TRBD1 matching 8 bases. For the CDR3, the DNA is TGTGCCACCAGCAGCCTAACAGGGGGCACTGAAGCTTTCTTT. This encodes CATSSLTGGTEAFF.